These 15 T cell receptor beta chains were sequenced from one sample in a study of siplizumab effects on memory and regulatory T cells. TCRdb keeps only in-frame clones here, not all; method: immunoSEQ multiplex PCR. The profile shows about 100,000 clones, roughly nine tenths of them singletons. Sequencing was done on a sample of Tregs sorted from blood. These receptors originate from a human donor in good health.

This chain uses TRBV6-5 with TRBJ2-5, with D perhaps TRBD1 or TRBD2 (5 bases each). Trimming took off 0 bases at V and 5 bases at J, with 13 bases between the two ends. In germline, CDR1 is MNHEY, CDR2 SVGAGI. The CDR3 sequence is 15 residues long. The CDR3 nucleotides are TGTGCCAGCAGTTACTCGCCCGGGGACGGGGAGACCCAGTACTTC. Its protein product is CASSYSPGDGETQYF.

The chain uses TRBV14 and TRBJ2-5, with 7 nucleotides matching TRBD1. CDR3 length: 16 amino acids. Trimming took 4 bases from V and 4 from J; bases not matched to a gene: 12. Germline lookup yields CDR1 SGHDN and CDR2 FVKESK. The CDR3 region is CASSPYWDRVRETQYF. For the CDR3, the DNA is TGTGCCAGCAGCCCCTACTGGGACAGAGTTAGAGAGACCCAGTACTTC.

The gene calls are TRBV5-1 and TRBJ1-1, with D hard to call. V was pared by 0 bases and J by 3 bases, with 9 bases between. The CDR3 extends over 14 amino acids. Germline V gene sequence: CDR1 SGHRS, CDR2 YFSETQ. The CDR3 protein is CASSLVGVDTEAFF. The DNA for the CDR3 is TGCGCCAGCAGCTTGGTTGGTGTGGACACTGAAGCTTTCTTT.

About this clone: At one boundary the junction diverges from the germline segment, which might be a read error. This specimen includes other DNA sequences encoding the same CDR3. The chain employs TRBV19 and TRBJ1-1; maybe TRBD1 (5 bases). CDR3 length: 13 residues. Germline V gene sequence: CDR1 LNHDA, CDR2 SQIVND (reference sequence). The CDR3 nucleotides are TGCGCCAGTAGTATAGGACAGAACACTGAAGCTTTCTTT. Its translation is CASSIGQNTEAFF.

J is TRBJ2-2 and V is TRBV7-3; D is unresolved. CDR3 length: 13 amino acids. Germline loops: CDR1 SGHTA, CDR2 FQGTGA. V was trimmed by 1 base and J by 6 bases, leaving 6 bases between them. The CDR3 region is CASSLRSPGELFF. As DNA, the CDR3 is TGTGCCAGCAGCTTAAGGTCTCCCGGGGAGCTGTTTTTT.

This chain uses TRBV5-5 with TRBJ1-5; D not certain. CDR3 length: 15 residues. The V end lost 0 bases, the J end lost 5 bases, and 12 bases lay between the germline ends. The germline CDR1 and CDR2 sequences are SGHKS and YYEKEE (reference sequence). The CDR3 is CASSLGGASYQPQHF. CDR3 coding DNA: TGTGCCAGCAGCTTGGGTGGAGCTTCATATCAGCCCCAGCATTTT.

The J gene is TRBJ2-7, the V gene TRBV10-2; D perhaps matches TRBD2 (5 bases). CDR1 and CDR2 (germline): WSHSY, SAAADI. V was trimmed by 2 bases and J by 0 bases, leaving 8 bases between them. CDR3 length equals 14 residues. The CDR3 DNA reads TGCGCCAGCAGTGAGGTGGGGAGCTCCTACGAGCAGTACTTC. Encoded protein: CASSEVGSSYEQYF.

The V and J genes are TRBV5-8 and TRBJ2-7, with TRBD2 as a possible D gene (6 bases). Trimming left V 4 bases short and J 6 bases short, with 17 bases between. CDR3 length: 14 amino acids. Per germline, CDR1 SGHTS and CDR2 YDEGEE. The CDR3, as DNA: TGTGCCAGCAGCCGGAAAGGGTTCGGGAGCGAGCAGTACTTC. Translation: CASSRKGFGSEQYF.

The rearrangement uses TRBV11-1 and TRBJ2-5; D unclear. The V end was cut by 2 bases, the J end by 11 bases, with 9 bases between. This CDR3 is built from 11 residues. Germline CDR1 reads SGHAT; CDR2 reads FQDESV (reference sequence). CDR3 loop: CASSLLGPQYF. The CDR3 region has the DNA TGTGCCAGCAGCTTATTAGGACCTCAGTACTTC.

The V gene is TRBV13, the J gene TRBJ2-4; no clear D gene. Germline CDR1 reads PRHDT; CDR2 reads FYEKMQ (reference sequence). The CDR3 length is 16 residues. V was trimmed by 5 bases and J by 1 base, leaving 15 bases between them. DNA of the CDR3: TGTGCCAGCAGCCGGAGCCCTACCGGGGCCAAAAACATTCAGTACTTC. It translates to CASSRSPTGAKNIQYF.

The rearrangement uses TRBV6-5 and TRBJ1-2; D is perhaps TRBD1 (6 bases). This CDR3 contains 14 residues. The V and J ends lost 4 bases and 7 bases respectively, with 16 bases between them. Germline loops: CDR1 MNHEY, CDR2 SVGAGI. This CDR3 reads CASSSNRVYSGYTF. The CDR3 nucleotides are TGTGCCAGCAGTTCAAACAGGGTTTATTCTGGCTACACCTTC.

CDR3 sequence: CASTLRGGYNYGYTF. Here the CDR3 DNA reads TGTGCCAGCACCCTAAGGGGGGGATATAACTATGGCTACACCTTC. The chain joins TRBV6-1 to TRBJ1-2; D possibly corresponds to TRBD1 (6 bases). The CDR3 length is 15 residues. Germline CDR1 MNHNS, CDR2 SASEGT. Trimming removed 7 bases from V and 1 base from J, with 16 bases in between.

The chain combines TRBV19 with TRBJ1-6; D ambiguous. CDR3 size: 16 residues. Between the trimmed V and J ends, which lost 3 bases and 0 bases, there was a span of 9 bases. Germline values: CDR1 LNHDA, CDR2 SQIVND (reference sequence). CDR3 sequence: CASSMRETSYNSPLHF. The CDR3 coding sequence is TGTGCCAGTAGTATGCGAGAAACCTCCTATAATTCACCCCTCCACTTT.

The chain is built from TRBV4-1 and TRBJ2-2, with 8 positions matching TRBD2. CDR3 size: 18 residues. The germline CDR1 and CDR2 sequences are MGHRA and YSYEKL. V dropped 5 bases and J dropped 3; count of bases not matched to a gene: 14. CDR3 DNA: TGCGCCAGCAGCTACACCCGGGGACTAGGGAGCTACACCGGGGAGCTGTTTTTT. Its protein product is CASSYTRGLGSYTGELFF.

The chain uses TRBV5-4 and TRBJ1-1; D unresolved. This CDR3 has 14 residues. Germline V CDR1 and CDR2: SGHNT, YYREEE (reference sequence). The V and J ends lost 1 base and 2 bases respectively, with 9 bases between them. CDR3 loop: CASSLTATNTEAFF. In nucleotides, the CDR3 is TGTGCCAGCAGCTTGACAGCGACAAACACTGAAGCTTTCTTT.